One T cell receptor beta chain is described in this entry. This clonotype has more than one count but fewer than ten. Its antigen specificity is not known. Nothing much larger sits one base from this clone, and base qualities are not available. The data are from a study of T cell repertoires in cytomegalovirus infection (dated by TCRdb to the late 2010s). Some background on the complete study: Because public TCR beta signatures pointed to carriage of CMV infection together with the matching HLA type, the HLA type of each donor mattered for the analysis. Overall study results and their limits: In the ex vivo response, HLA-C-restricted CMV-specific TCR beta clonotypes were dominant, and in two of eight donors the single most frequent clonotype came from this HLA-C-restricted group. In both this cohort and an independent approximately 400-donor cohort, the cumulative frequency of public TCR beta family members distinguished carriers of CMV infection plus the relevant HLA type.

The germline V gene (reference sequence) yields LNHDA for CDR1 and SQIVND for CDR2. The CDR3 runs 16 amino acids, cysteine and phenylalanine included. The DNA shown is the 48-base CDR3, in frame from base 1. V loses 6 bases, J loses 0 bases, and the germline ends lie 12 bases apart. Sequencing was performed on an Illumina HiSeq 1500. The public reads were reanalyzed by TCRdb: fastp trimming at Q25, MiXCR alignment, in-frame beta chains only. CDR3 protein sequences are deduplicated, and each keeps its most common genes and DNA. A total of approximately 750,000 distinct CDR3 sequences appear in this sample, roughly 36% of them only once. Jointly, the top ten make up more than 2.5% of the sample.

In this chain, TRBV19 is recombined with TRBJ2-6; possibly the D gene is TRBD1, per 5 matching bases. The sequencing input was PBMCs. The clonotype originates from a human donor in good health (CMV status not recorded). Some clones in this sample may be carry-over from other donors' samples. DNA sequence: TGTGCCAGTAGCCCGACAGTCCCCTCTGGGGCCAACGTCCTGACTTTC. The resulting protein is CASSPTVPSGANVLTF.